The subject of this entry is one T cell receptor (beta chain). Only in-frame clones appear in the TCRdb table, and some are missing; sequencing was by immunoSEQ multiplex PCR. The top ten clones hold approximately 5% of a sample with about 340,000 clones, over 90% of them seen once. Time point described: blood from clinic visit 5 months post-surgery; TSC patient then seizure free. Surgery cases with the highest brain T cell transcript signatures were chosen for sequencing. Before surgery, patients took at least one anti-epileptic drug. The record originates from a study of brain T cells in children with intractable seizures. There are 13 residues in the CDR3. Germline CDR1 and CDR2: SGHRS and YFSETQ. Trimming cost V 1 base and J 3 bases, with 7 bases left between them.

The sequencing used peripheral blood, collected roughly 5 months after surgery. The gene calls are TRBV5-1 and TRBJ1-1; no definite D call. The sequence derives from a boy in the first two years of life with tuberous sclerosis and intractable seizures. The CDR3 coding sequence is TGCGCCAGCAGCTTGAACGGATACACTGAAGCTTTCTTT. Residues: CASSLNGYTEAFF.